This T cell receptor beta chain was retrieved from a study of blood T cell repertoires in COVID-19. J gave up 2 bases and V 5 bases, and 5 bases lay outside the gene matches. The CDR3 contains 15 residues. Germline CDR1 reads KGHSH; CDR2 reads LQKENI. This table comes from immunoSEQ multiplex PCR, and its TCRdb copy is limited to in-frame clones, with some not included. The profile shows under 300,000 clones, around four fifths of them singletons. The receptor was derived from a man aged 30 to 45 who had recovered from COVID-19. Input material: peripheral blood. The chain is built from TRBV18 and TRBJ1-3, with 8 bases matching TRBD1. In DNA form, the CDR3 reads TGTGCCAGCTCAGTATCAGGGGGCGCTGGAAACACCATATATTTT. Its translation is CASSVSGGAGNTIYF.